The 15 T cell receptor beta chains in this list originate from one sample, sequenced in a study of T cells in Graves' hyperthyroidism and ophthalmopathy. Amplification of TCR beta CDR3 regions was performed using RNA transcripts as template. First-round RT-PCR targeting the TCR CDR3 was performed with the HTBI primer set. TCRdb processed the multiplex PCR reads anew with MiXCR; each CDR3 protein has one entry. Among roughly 510,000 distinct CDR3 sequences listed, 40% to 50% were seen once. The sequencing input was peripheral blood or thyroid tissue (not recorded which). The source is an adult woman with Graves' disease, either hyperthyroidism or ophthalmopathy (not recorded which).

This chain connects TRBV5-4 to TRBJ1-2; TRBD1 aligns across 8 bases. J lost 8 bases, V lost 5 bases, and 8 bases had no gene match. The V gene's germline CDR1 is SGHNT and CDR2 YYREEE (reference sequence). The CDR3 has 13 amino acids. CDR3 protein: CASRSGGFQGYTF. CDR3 coding DNA: TGTGCCAGCAGGTCAGGGGGCTTTCAAGGCTACACCTTC.

This clonotype was detected only a few times. The chain recombines TRBV3-1 with TRBJ2-7, with D hard to call. The CDR3 contains 14 residues. V was trimmed by 0 bases and J by 2 bases, leaving 8 bases between them. Germline lookup yields CDR1 LGHDT and CDR2 YNNKEL (reference sequence). The CDR3: CASSQDLSPYEQYF. The CDR3 DNA reads TGTGCCAGCAGCCAAGATCTGAGTCCCTACGAGCAGTACTTC.

The chain links TRBV7-9 to TRBJ1-5; D is possibly TRBD1 (5 bases). Germline values: CDR1 SEHNR, CDR2 FQNEAQ (reference sequence). The CDR3 is made up of 16 amino acids. Trimming took 1 base from V and 7 from J, leaving 17 bases between them. The CDR3 DNA reads TGTGCCAGCAGCTTAGGTAGGCTTGGGGGAAGCCAGCCCCAGCATTTT. Residues: CASSLGRLGGSQPQHF.

Regarding this clonotype: A much more abundant neighbour one base away suggests this may be a read error. The rearrangement uses TRBV12-3 or TRBV12-4 and TRBJ1-4, with TRBD1 identical over 8 bases. This CDR3 has 15 amino acids. V shed 5 bases, J shed 10 bases, and the junction held 12 bases outside the gene matches. The CDR3: CASSPLTGGRGKLFF. In nucleotides, the CDR3 is TGTGCCAGCAGTCCTCTCACAGGGGGGAGGGGAAAACTGTTTTTT.

The chain carries TRBV7-2 and TRBJ2-5; TRBD1 aligns across 11 bases. Trimming took 6 bases from V and 5 from J; bases not matched to a gene: 8. Germline loops: CDR1 SGHTA, CDR2 FQGNSA. The CDR3 is made up of 15 amino acids. In DNA, the CDR3 is TGTGCCAGCAGTCCGGGACAGGGGGGGCGGGAGACCCAGTACTTC. Protein: CASSPGQGGRETQYF.

Sample share makes this clonotype medium-sized. The V gene is TRBV12-3 or TRBV12-4, the J gene TRBJ2-5, with D uncertain. Between the trimmed V and J ends, which lost 9 bases and 2 bases, there was a span of 7 bases. The CDR3 loop spans 11 amino acids. The CDR3 DNA sequence: TGTGCCAGTTCATTACAAGAGACCCAGTACTTC. Protein: CASSLQETQYF.

Details on this clonotype: This sequence may be a read error, since a much larger clone differs from it by one base. CDR3 nucleotide sequence: TGTGCCAGCAGTATGGCAGGGGGCGAGGTGAGCACTGAAGCTTTCTTT. Translating it yields CASSMAGGEVSTEAFF. This chain links TRBV6-1 with TRBJ1-1, with 8 positions matching TRBD1. CDR1 and CDR2 from the germline V gene are MNHNS and SASEGT. The CDR3 extends over 16 amino acids. J was trimmed by 4 bases and V by 5 bases; bases with no gene match: 12.

The rearrangement uses TRBV5-6 and TRBJ1-1, with D possibly being TRBD1 (5 bases). Germline lookup yields CDR1 SGHDT and CDR2 YYEEEE. Trimming left V 4 bases short and J 0 bases short, with 16 bases between. The CDR3 sequence is 16 residues long. The CDR3 protein is CASSQGMTEMNTEAFF. CDR3 nucleotides: TGTGCCAGCAGCCAAGGGATGACAGAGATGAACACTGAAGCTTTCTTT.

This clonotype came up many times. The chain has TRBV5-1 and TRBJ1-1; TRBD1 matches at 8 bases. The ends lost 3 bases at V and 1 base at J; junction bases unmatched: 14. Germline lookup yields CDR1 SGHRS and CDR2 YFSETQ. CDR3 size: 18 residues. CDR3 DNA sequence: TGCGCCAGCAGCTGGACGACAGGGGCCCCAAGCGGGAACACTGAAGCTTTCTTT. This gives the protein CASSWTTGAPSGNTEAFF.

The chain employs TRBV5-1 and TRBJ2-7; D is unresolved. Per germline, CDR1 SGHRS and CDR2 YFSETQ. The CDR3 covers 14 residues. The ends were cut back, 0 bases at V and 3 bases at J, with 10 bases in the middle. The CDR3 protein is CASSLARADYEQYF. CDR3 DNA: TGCGCCAGCAGCTTGGCCCGCGCTGACTACGAGCAGTACTTC.

Regarding this clonotype: An end of the junction does not agree with germline; a read error may underlie this. CDR3 DNA sequence: TGCAGCGTTGAAGGGGGGACTCCTGGCAACCAGCCCCAGCATTTT. This codes for CSVEGGTPGNQPQHF. V is TRBV29-1 and J is TRBJ1-5; the D gene is possibly TRBD1 (5 bases). The CDR3 contains 15 residues. The V gene's germline CDR1 is SQVTM and CDR2 ANQGSEA.

To note about this clonotype: A much more abundant neighbour one base away suggests this may be a read error. This chain joins TRBV15 and TRBJ1-1; a possible D gene is TRBD1 (5 bases). Germline-derived CDR1 and CDR2 are LNHNV and YYDKDF (reference sequence). CDR3 length: 16 amino acids. The CDR3 DNA follows: TGTGTCACCAGCAGATTCCACGACAGTCCGAGCACTGAAGCTTTCTTT. The encoded protein is CVTSRFHDSPSTEAFF.

This chain connects TRBV4-1 to TRBJ1-1; a weak D match, TRBD1 (5 bases). Trimming took off 1 base at V and 6 bases at J, with 9 bases between the two ends. The CDR3 extends over 13 amino acids. The germline gives CDR1 MGHRA, CDR2 YSYEKL. CDR3 sequence: CASSQVGDPEAFF. The CDR3, as DNA: TGCGCCAGCAGCCAAGTAGGGGACCCTGAAGCTTTCTTT.

This clonotype was seen ten or more times. The chain couples TRBV12-3 or TRBV12-4 to TRBJ1-2; D possibly corresponds to TRBD1 (6 bases). V was pared by 5 bases and J by 8 bases, with 12 bases between. The CDR3 length is 12 residues. CDR3 sequence reads: CASSTGSWGYTF. The CDR3 DNA follows: TGTGCCAGCAGTACAGGGAGCTGGGGCTACACCTTC.

There are a few counts of this clonotype. This rearrangement joins TRBV7-9 to TRBJ1-5; TRBD1 matches 7 bases. V was pared by 5 bases and J by 7 bases, with 11 bases of the junction left unmatched. CDR1 and CDR2 from the germline V gene are SEHNR and FQNEAQ (reference sequence). The CDR3 is made up of 15 amino acids. The CDR3 nucleotides read TGTGCCAGCAGCACCAACACAGGGGATCGACAGCCCCAGCATTTT. Translating it yields CASSTNTGDRQPQHF. Full variable domain (remainder filled in from reference TRBV7-9 and TRBJ1-5): DTGVSQNPRHKITKRGQNVTFRCDPISEHNRLYWYRQTLGQGPEFLTYFQNEAQLEKSRLLSDRFSAERPKGSFSTLEIQRTEQGDSAMYLCASSTNTGDRQPQHFGDGTRLSIL.